A single sample is the source of the 4 T cell receptor beta chains below, sequenced in a study of blood T cell repertoires in COVID-19. Generated by immunoSEQ multiplex PCR, the TCRdb table keeps only in-frame clones and is missing some. The data contain 150,000 to 200,000 clones, about 80% of them singletons. Sample: peripheral blood. All receptors come from a man between 60 and 70 years old with acute or convalescent COVID-19.

CDR3 in DNA: TGTGCCAGCAGTGCTACCGGGACTAGCCCACGACCGAACACCGGGGAGCTGTTTTTT. Amino acid sequence: CASSATGTSPRPNTGELFF. The chain is built from TRBV2 and TRBJ2-2; 9 bases fit TRBD2. Germline CDR1 is SNHLY and CDR2 is FYNNEI. CDR3 length: 19 amino acids. V was clipped by 4 bases and J by 0 bases; unmatched bases: 12.

V gene TRBV6-5 combines with J gene TRBJ2-7; D may be TRBD2 (5 bases). Germline CDR1 MNHEY, CDR2 SVGAGI. The CDR3 sequence is 13 residues long. Trimming pared 2 bases from V and 0 bases from J, leaving 5 bases between. CDR3 in amino acids: CASSYRGSYEQYF. The CDR3, as DNA: TGTGCCAGCAGTTACCGGGGCTCCTACGAGCAGTACTTC.

CDR3: CASSAGTSGGERETQYF. The CDR3 nucleotides are TGTGCCAGCAGTGCGGGGACTAGCGGGGGGGAAAGAGAGACCCAGTACTTC. The chain recombines TRBV2 with TRBJ2-5; 16 positions agree with TRBD2. V lost 4 bases and J lost 4; bases outside the gene matches: 6. The CDR3 spans 17 residues. Germline CDR1 and CDR2: SNHLY and FYNNEI.

The genes are TRBV30 and TRBJ1-6; 8 bases match TRBD1. With V trimmed by 1 base and J by 3 bases, 11 bases remained unmatched. The V gene's germline CDR1 is GTSNPN and CDR2 SVGIG (reference sequence). This CDR3 has 18 residues. The CDR3 spells CAWSGRYRDRLYNSPLHF. In DNA, the CDR3 is TGTGCCTGGAGTGGACGCTATCGGGACAGGCTCTATAATTCACCCCTCCACTTT.